This TCR beta chain was identified during a study of T cell changes during pregnancy in multiple sclerosis (dated by TCRdb to between 2018 and 2021). General notes on the study: The study examined how the T cell repertoire changed over the course of pregnancy in women with multiple sclerosis.

V is trimmed back by 6 bases and J by 2 bases, and the junction contains 4 bases that no gene match accounts for. CDR1 and CDR2, looked up from the germline V gene (reference sequence), are MNHEY and SMNVEV. The CDR3 measures 15 amino acids from cysteine to phenylalanine. Just CDR3 DNA is preserved here, 45 bases in frame from base 1. Library construction relied on the immunoSEQ multiplex PCR assay. The source is immuneACCESS, and TCRdb retained only in-frame sequences with V and J called. Part of the clones is not carried over; for the studies checked, unresolved V genes explain less than half of this, and the remainder is unexplained. The sample includes around 120,000 clones, with roughly 90% observed a single time. The ten most abundant clones make up approximately 3.7% of the sample. Concerning this clone itself: There is no known antigen for this receptor. It has no much larger one-base neighbor in the sample; base qualities were not kept. Other DNA sequences of this sample code for an identical CDR3.

The V and J segments used are TRBV27 and TRBJ2-3; TRBD2 fits 11 bases in the junction. Sequencing was performed on peripheral blood, taken after pregnancy. This TCR derives from a female donor with multiple sclerosis, enrolled in a pregnancy study. The CDR3 region reads CASRGLAGSTDTQYF. In nucleotide form, the sequence is TGTGCCAGCAGAGGACTAGCGGGTTCCACAGATACGCAGTATTTT.